Listed here are 8 T cell receptor beta chains from one sample, sequenced in a study of blood T cell repertoires in COVID-19. The data were produced by immunoSEQ multiplex PCR, yet TCRdb's version contains in-frame clones alone and is incomplete. The sample yields some 410,000 clones, approximately 88% seen once. Sample: PBMCs or T cells enriched from blood (not recorded which). The receptor set was obtained from a woman aged 30 to 39 with acute COVID-19.

V is TRBV3-1 (or the pseudogene TRBV3-2) and J is TRBJ2-1, with no clear D. This CDR3 comprises 11 residues. Trimming stripped 0 bases from V and 8 bases from J, with 2 bases between. Germline CDR1 reads LGHDT; CDR2 reads YNNKEL (reference sequence). The CDR3 is CASSQDYEQFF. In DNA form, the CDR3 reads TGTGCCAGCAGCCAAGACTATGAGCAGTTCTTC.

The rearrangement joins TRBV24-1 to TRBJ2-1; TRBD1 matches 7 bases. The length of the CDR3 is 16 residues. V was pared by 4 bases and J by 2 bases, with 7 bases of the junction left unmatched. Germline V gene sequence: CDR1 KGHDR, CDR2 SFDVKD. The CDR3 region is CATSDPTGVPYNEQFF. The CDR3 bases are TGTGCCACCAGTGACCCTACAGGGGTACCCTACAATGAGCAGTTCTTC.

The chain recombines TRBV19 with TRBJ2-7, with 10 bases that match TRBD2. This CDR3 comprises 15 residues. With 3 bases clipped from V and 4 bases from J, the junction kept 6 bases outside the gene matches. Germline V CDR1 and CDR2: LNHDA, SQIVND (reference sequence). CDR3: CASSIGGLAPYEQYF. The CDR3 coding sequence is TGTGCCAGTAGTATCGGGGGACTAGCGCCTTACGAGCAGTACTTC.

The chain employs TRBV5-6 and TRBJ1-4, with 10 bases aligning to TRBD1. In germline, CDR1 is SGHDT, CDR2 YYEEEE. The CDR3 is 15 residues long. Trimming removed 0 bases from V and 8 bases from J; junction bases left unmatched: 4. The CDR3 DNA reads as TGTGCCAGCAGCTTGGGGGGGACAGGGGAAGAAAAACTGTTTTTT. It translates to CASSLGGTGEEKLFF.

The chain carries TRBV7-9 and TRBJ1-1; 7 bases map to TRBD1. Per the germline V gene, CDR1 is SEHNR and CDR2 is FQNEAQ (reference sequence). The CDR3 totals 14 residues. V lost 5 bases to trimming and J lost 6 bases; unmatched junction nucleotides: 9. Here the CDR3 reads CASSPGQSFSEAFF. In DNA, the CDR3 is TGTGCCAGCAGCCCGGGACAGTCGTTCTCTGAAGCTTTCTTT.

The chain carries TRBV19 and TRBJ2-2; TRBD1 aligns across 7 bases. Germline values: CDR1 LNHDA, CDR2 SQIVND (reference sequence). CDR3 size: 15 residues. Losses at the gene ends were 5 bases for V and 4 bases for J; bases not matched to a gene: 7. In nucleotides, the CDR3 is TGTGCCAGTAGTGCCGGGACAGTCCCCACCGGGGAGCTGTTTTTT. The encoded protein is CASSAGTVPTGELFF.

The chain has TRBV18 and TRBJ2-7; TRBD1 aligns across 7 bases. Losses at the gene ends were 3 bases for V and 3 bases for J; bases not matched to a gene: 8. CDR1 is KGHSH, CDR2 LQKENI, per germline. The CDR3 runs 15 residues. CDR3 DNA: TGTGCCAGCTCACCCGACAGGGAAGTCAACTACGAGCAGTACTTC. Protein: CASSPDREVNYEQYF.

The J gene is TRBJ2-7, the V gene TRBV10-3, with D hard to call. Per germline, CDR1 ENHRY and CDR2 SYGVKD. V was pared by 2 bases and J by 0 bases, with 5 bases between. CDR3 length equals 13 residues. DNA of the CDR3: TGTGCCATCAGTGAGGGTAGCTCCTACGAGCAGTACTTC. Its translation: CAISEGSSYEQYF.